Here is one T cell receptor beta chain with its context. The assay was immunoSEQ multiplex PCR, and TCRdb's table has in-frame clones only and misses some. The sample lists about 140,000 clones; more than 75% were seen once. The data originate from a study of blood T cell repertoires in COVID-19. Study information: The cDNA or gDNA used as material had been derived from T cells, B-cell-depleted T cells, or PBMCs.

Trimming took 2 bases from V and 3 from J, leaving 8 bases between them. This CDR3 is 13 amino acids long. Germline V gene data show CDR1 as SGHRS and CDR2 as YFSETQ. Source material: peripheral blood. The gene calls are TRBV5-1 and TRBJ2-5, with D perhaps matching TRBD2 (5 bases). This clonotype was obtained from a woman older than 75 with acute or convalescent COVID-19. The CDR3 coding sequence is TGCGCCAGCAGCTTTTTGGGAGAAGAGACCCAGTACTTC. It is translated as CASSFLGEETQYF.